The 6 T cell receptor beta chains listed next were all sequenced from one sample in a study of OX40 agonist ivuxolimab in advanced cancers. The library was obtained by the immunoSEQ multiplex PCR assay. TCRdb re-hosts the immuneACCESS table, in-frame sequences only. Its copies lack some clones; in the studies checked, an unresolved V gene accounts for under half of them, and the cause for the rest is not known. Across this sample there are under 85,000 clones, with roughly 94% seen only once. 20% of the sample lies in the top ten. The sequencing used CD4+ or CD8+ T cells sorted from blood, collected in a trial of the OX40 agonist ivuxolimab. These receptors all stem from an adult with an advanced solid tumor such as melanoma, head and neck, liver or kidney cancer.

V is TRBV20-1 and J is TRBJ2-7; no clear D. The germline V and J ends were trimmed by 7 bases and 2 bases, with 6 bases remaining between them. This CDR3 is built from 10 residues. Germline V gene data show CDR1 as DFQATT and CDR2 as SNEGSKA (reference sequence). CDR3 region: CSVQPYEQYF. CDR3 nucleotides: TGCAGTGTACAGCCCTACGAGCAGTACTTC.

V and J are TRBV10-3 and TRBJ1-2; unclear D gene. This CDR3 is 11 amino acids long. The germline V gene encodes CDR1 ENHRY and CDR2 SYGVKD. The V end was cut by 6 bases, the J end by 3 bases, with 5 bases between. This CDR3 is CAISDDYGYTF. CDR3 sequence (DNA): TGTGCCATCAGCGACGACTATGGCTACACCTTC.

The chain combines TRBV4-3 with TRBJ1-2, with TRBD1 as a possible D gene (5 bases). V was pared by 0 bases and J by 6 bases, with 14 bases between. This CDR3 comprises 15 residues. Germline CDR1 LGHNA, CDR2 YSLEER. CDR3 protein: CASSQDRGRVNGYTF. For the CDR3, the DNA is TGCGCCAGCAGCCAAGATCGGGGCAGGGTTAATGGCTACACCTTC.

The chain recombines TRBV15 with TRBJ1-1; 9 bases align to TRBD1. This CDR3 region has 17 residues. Trimming cost V 8 bases and J 0 bases; bases outside gene matches: 13. CDR1 and CDR2 from the germline V gene are LNHNV and YYDKDF (reference sequence). The chain's CDR3 is CATRPDRGQEMNTEAFF. CDR3 bases: TGTGCCACCCGCCCGGACAGGGGCCAGGAAATGAACACTGAAGCTTTCTTT.

V usage is TRBV15 and J usage is TRBJ1-4, with 7 bases identical to TRBD1. Germline CDR1 and CDR2: LNHNV and YYDKDF (reference sequence). The CDR3 contains 16 residues. Trimming removed 3 bases from V and 5 bases from J; junction bases left unmatched: 9. CDR3 amino acids: CATSSDYRGRNEKLFF. In nucleotides, the CDR3 is TGTGCCACCAGCAGTGACTACAGGGGTCGAAATGAAAAACTGTTTTTT.

The rearrangement links TRBV19 to TRBJ1-1; TRBD1 is a possible D gene (5 bases). The CDR3 covers 16 residues. V was cut by 3 bases and J by 1 base, with 15 bases left in between. Germline V lookup: CDR1 LNHDA, CDR2 SQIVND (reference sequence). CDR3 sequence reads: CASSIGAGRENTEAFF. The CDR3 DNA sequence: TGTGCCAGTAGTATCGGGGCAGGTAGGGAGAACACTGAAGCTTTCTTT.